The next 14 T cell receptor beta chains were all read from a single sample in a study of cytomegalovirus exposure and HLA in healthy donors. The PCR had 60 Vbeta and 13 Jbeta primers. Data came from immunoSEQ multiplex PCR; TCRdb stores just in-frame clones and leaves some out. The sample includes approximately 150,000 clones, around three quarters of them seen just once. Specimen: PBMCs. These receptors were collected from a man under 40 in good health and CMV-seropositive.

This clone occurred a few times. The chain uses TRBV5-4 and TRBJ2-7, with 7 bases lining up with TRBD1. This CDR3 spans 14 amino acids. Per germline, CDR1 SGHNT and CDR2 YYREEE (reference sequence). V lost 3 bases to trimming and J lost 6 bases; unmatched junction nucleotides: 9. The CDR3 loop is CASSSRQGRGEQYF. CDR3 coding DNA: TGTGCCAGCAGCTCGCGACAGGGAAGGGGCGAGCAGTACTTC. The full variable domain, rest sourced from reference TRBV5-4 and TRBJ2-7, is ETGVTQSPTHLIKTRGQQVTLRCSSQSGHNTVSWYQQALGQGPQFIFQYYREEENGRGNFPPRFSGLQFPNYSSELNVNALELDDSALYLCASSSRQGRGEQYFGPGTRLTVT.

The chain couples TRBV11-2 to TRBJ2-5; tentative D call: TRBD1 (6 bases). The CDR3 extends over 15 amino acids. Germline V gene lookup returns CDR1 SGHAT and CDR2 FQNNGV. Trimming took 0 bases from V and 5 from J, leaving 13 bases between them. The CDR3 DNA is TGTGCCAGCAGCTTAGAAGGGGGACAATTGGAGACCCAGTACTTC. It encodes CASSLEGGQLETQYF.

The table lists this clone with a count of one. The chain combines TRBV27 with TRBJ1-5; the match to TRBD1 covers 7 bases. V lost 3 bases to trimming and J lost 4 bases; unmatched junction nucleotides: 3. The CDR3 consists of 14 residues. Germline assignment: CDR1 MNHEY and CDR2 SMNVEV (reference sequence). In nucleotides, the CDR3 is TGTGCCAGCAGTTTTGGGGACAGAAATCAGCCCCAGCATTTT. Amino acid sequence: CASSFGDRNQPQHF.

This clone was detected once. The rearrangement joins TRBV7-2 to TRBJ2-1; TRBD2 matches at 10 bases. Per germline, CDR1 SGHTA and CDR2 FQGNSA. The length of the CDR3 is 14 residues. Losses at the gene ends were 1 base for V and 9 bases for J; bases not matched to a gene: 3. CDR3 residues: CASSLVSSGGEQFF. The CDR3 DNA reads TGTGCCAGCAGCTTAGTCTCTAGCGGGGGTGAGCAGTTCTTC. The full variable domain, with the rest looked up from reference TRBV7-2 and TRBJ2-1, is GAGVSQSPSNKVTEKGKDVELRCDPISGHTALYWYRQSLGQGLEFLIYFQGNSAPDKSGLPSDRFSAERTGGSVSTLTIQRTQQEDSAVYLCASSLVSSGGEQFFGPGTRLTVL.

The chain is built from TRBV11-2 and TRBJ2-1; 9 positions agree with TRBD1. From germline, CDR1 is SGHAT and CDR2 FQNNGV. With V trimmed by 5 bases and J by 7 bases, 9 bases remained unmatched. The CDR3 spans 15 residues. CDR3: CASSQVGTGRNEQFF. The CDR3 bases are TGTGCCAGCAGCCAAGTCGGGACAGGGAGGAATGAGCAGTTCTTC.

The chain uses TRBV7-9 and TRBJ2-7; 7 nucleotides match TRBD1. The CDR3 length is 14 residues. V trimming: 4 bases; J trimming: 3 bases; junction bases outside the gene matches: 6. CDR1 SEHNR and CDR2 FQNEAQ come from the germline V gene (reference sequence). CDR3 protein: CASSSGQDDYEQYF. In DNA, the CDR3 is TGTGCCAGCAGCTCCGGACAGGACGACTACGAGCAGTACTTC.

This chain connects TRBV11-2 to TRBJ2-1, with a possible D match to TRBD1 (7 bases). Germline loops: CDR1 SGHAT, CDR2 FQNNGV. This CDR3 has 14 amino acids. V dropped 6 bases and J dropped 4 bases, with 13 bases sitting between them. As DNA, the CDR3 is TGTGCCAGCAGTGGGCAGGGGGGTTACAATGAGCAGTTCTTC. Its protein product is CASSGQGGYNEQFF.

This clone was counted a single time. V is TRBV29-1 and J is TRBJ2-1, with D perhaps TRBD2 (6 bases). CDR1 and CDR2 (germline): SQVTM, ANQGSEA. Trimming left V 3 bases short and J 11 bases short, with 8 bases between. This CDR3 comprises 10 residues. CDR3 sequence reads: CSVEEGKQFF. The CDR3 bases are TGCAGCGTTGAGGAGGGAAAGCAGTTCTTC.

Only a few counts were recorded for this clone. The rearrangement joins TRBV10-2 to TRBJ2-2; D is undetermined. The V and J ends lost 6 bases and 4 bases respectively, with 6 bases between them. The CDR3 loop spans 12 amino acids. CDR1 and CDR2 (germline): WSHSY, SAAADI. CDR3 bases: TGCGCCAGCAGGGTACTCACCGGGGAGCTGTTTTTT. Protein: CASRVLTGELFF.

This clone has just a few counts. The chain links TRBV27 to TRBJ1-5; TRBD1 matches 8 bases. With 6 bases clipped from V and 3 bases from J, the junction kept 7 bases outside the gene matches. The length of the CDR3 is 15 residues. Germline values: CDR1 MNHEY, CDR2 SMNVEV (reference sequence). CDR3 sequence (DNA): TGTGCCAGCAGGTTACAGGGGGTTATCAATCAGCCCCAGCATTTT. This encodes CASRLQGVINQPQHF.

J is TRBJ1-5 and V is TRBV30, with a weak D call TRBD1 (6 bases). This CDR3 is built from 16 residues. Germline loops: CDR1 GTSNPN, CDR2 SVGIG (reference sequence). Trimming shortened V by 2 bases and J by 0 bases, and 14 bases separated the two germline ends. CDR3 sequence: CAWSPSLQGSNQPQHF. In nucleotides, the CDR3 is TGTGCCTGGAGTCCGTCCCTACAGGGTAGCAATCAGCCCCAGCATTTT.

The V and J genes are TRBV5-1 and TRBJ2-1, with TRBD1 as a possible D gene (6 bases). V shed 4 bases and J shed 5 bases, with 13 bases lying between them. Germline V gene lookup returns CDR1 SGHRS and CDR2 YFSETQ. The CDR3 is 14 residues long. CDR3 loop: CASSPPGQHNEQFF. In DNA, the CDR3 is TGCGCCAGCAGCCCGCCAGGACAGCACAATGAGCAGTTCTTC.

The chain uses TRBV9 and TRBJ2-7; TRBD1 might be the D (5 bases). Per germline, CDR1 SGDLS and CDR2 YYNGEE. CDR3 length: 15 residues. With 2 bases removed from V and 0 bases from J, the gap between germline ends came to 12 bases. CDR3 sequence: CASSVGLSRSYEQYF. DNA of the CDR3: TGTGCCAGCAGCGTGGGGCTCTCACGCTCCTACGAGCAGTACTTC. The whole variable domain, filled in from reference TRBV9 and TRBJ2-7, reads DSGVTQTPKHLITATGQRVTLRCSPRSGDLSVYWYQQSLDQGLQFLIQYYNGEERAKGNILERFSAQQFPDLHSELNLSSLELGDSALYFCASSVGLSRSYEQYFGPGTRLTVT.

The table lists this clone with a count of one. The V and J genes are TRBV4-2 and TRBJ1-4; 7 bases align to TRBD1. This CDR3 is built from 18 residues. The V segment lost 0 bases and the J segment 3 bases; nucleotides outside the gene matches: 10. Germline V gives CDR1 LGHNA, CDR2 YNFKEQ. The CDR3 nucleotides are TGTGCCAGCAGCCAAGATGGGGCAGGGGGAAAGGCTAATGAAAAACTGTTTTTT. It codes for CASSQDGAGGKANEKLFF.